These 27 T cell receptor beta chains were all obtained from the same sample, sequenced in a study of cytomegalovirus exposure and HLA in healthy donors. Amplification used 60 Vbeta primers and 13 Jbeta primers. The method was immunoSEQ multiplex PCR; TCRdb's version includes in-frame clones alone and lacks a portion of them. In the table there are roughly 150,000 clones, over 60% of which are singletons. Specimen: PBMCs. The receptors come from a man between 40 and 49 years old in good health and CMV-seronegative.

This sequence joins TRBV27 and TRBJ2-3; 14 bases are shared with TRBD2. J lost 3 bases, V lost 8 bases, and 13 bases had no gene match. Germline CDR1 reads MNHEY; CDR2 reads SMNVEV (reference sequence). This CDR3 contains 18 residues. In nucleotides, the CDR3 is TGTGCCAGCCACCCTGCGGGACTAGCGGGAGAGGGTACAGATACGCAGTATTTT. Translated: CASHPAGLAGEGTDTQYF.

The chain is built from TRBV27 and TRBJ1-5; no clear D gene. The ends were cut back, 1 base at V and 5 bases at J, with 12 bases in the middle. CDR1 MNHEY and CDR2 SMNVEV come from the germline V gene (reference sequence). This CDR3 contains 15 residues. CDR3 DNA sequence: TGTGCCAGCAGTTTATATTCTTATCTCGATCAGCCCCAGCATTTT. This codes for CASSLYSYLDQPQHF.

J is TRBJ1-1 and V is TRBV29-1; tentatively, D is TRBD1 (6 bases). V was shortened by 6 bases and J by 4 bases, with 15 bases between the two germline ends. Germline CDR1 is SQVTM and CDR2 is ANQGSEA. The CDR3 contains 13 residues. CDR3 DNA: TGCAGCGTGCATAGGGACACGGGCACTGAAGCTTTCTTT. Translating it yields CSVHRDTGTEAFF.

This chain connects TRBV29-1 to TRBJ2-7, with D maybe TRBD2 (8 bases). There are 13 residues in the CDR3. Deletions cut 8 bases from V and 4 bases from J, with 18 bases between. The germline V gene has CDR1 SQVTM and CDR2 ANQGSEA. CDR3 bases: TGCAGCACGGGAGGGACAGACGTTTACGAGCAGTACTTC. Residues: CSTGGTDVYEQYF.

This clone has a handful of counts. In DNA form, the CDR3 reads TGTGCCAGCAAGACCGTTCAGGGGCTGTACGAGCAGTACTTC. This codes for CASKTVQGLYEQYF. The J gene is TRBJ2-7, the V gene TRBV28, with a possible D match to TRBD1 (6 bases). The germline CDR1 and CDR2 sequences are MDHEN and SYDVKM. The V and J ends lost 7 bases and 4 bases respectively, with 17 bases between them. The CDR3 length is 14 residues.

This clone appeared a single time. The chain links TRBV7-2 to TRBJ2-1, with 11 bases lining up with TRBD2. Trimming took 4 bases from V and 5 from J; bases not matched to a gene: 4. The CDR3 is 15 residues long. Germline lookup yields CDR1 SGHTA and CDR2 FQGNSA. The DNA of the CDR3 is TGTGCCAGCAGCTCCGTAGCGGGAGGGAACAATGAGCAGTTCTTC. Translation: CASSSVAGGNNEQFF. The variable domain in full, with the rest retrieved from reference TRBV7-2 and TRBJ2-1, is GAGVSQSPSNKVTEKGKDVELRCDPISGHTALYWYRQSLGQGLEFLIYFQGNSAPDKSGLPSDRFSAERTGGSVSTLTIQRTQQEDSAVYLCASSSVAGGNNEQFFGPGTRLTVL.

The genes are TRBV7-9 and TRBJ2-5; TRBD2 matches at 8 bases. This CDR3 has 14 residues. CDR1 SEHNR and CDR2 FQNEAQ come from the germline V gene (reference sequence). Trimming cost V 1 base and J 5 bases; bases outside gene matches: 3. The CDR3 sequence is CASSLGPGGETQYF. The CDR3 bases are TGTGCCAGCAGCTTAGGTCCGGGGGGGGAGACCCAGTACTTC. Full variable domain (rest looked up from reference TRBV7-9 and TRBJ2-5): DTGVSQNPRHKITKRGQNVTFRCDPISEHNRLYWYRQTLGQGPEFLTYFQNEAQLEKSRLLSDRFSAERPKGSFSTLEIQRTEQGDSAMYLCASSLGPGGETQYFGPGTRLLVL.

This chain links TRBV2 with TRBJ1-3, with 7 bases that match TRBD1. Germline V CDR1 and CDR2: SNHLY, FYNNEI. Germline trimming cut 6 bases from V and 0 bases from J; bases unmatched to any gene: 5. The CDR3 is made up of 15 amino acids. The CDR3 region is CASRGTADSGNTIYF. The CDR3, as DNA: TGTGCCAGCAGGGGGACAGCCGACTCTGGAAACACCATATATTTT.

This clone was counted a few times. V and J are TRBV5-1 and TRBJ2-1, with D hard to call. Germline loops: CDR1 SGHRS, CDR2 YFSETQ. CDR3 length equals 12 residues. Trimming stripped 3 bases from V and 5 bases from J, with 6 bases between. In DNA form, the CDR3 reads TGCGCCAGCAGCTGGGCCGACAATGAGCAGTTCTTC. It encodes CASSWADNEQFF.

This rearrangement joins TRBV5-1 to TRBJ2-2; 8 bases are shared with TRBD2. The V gene end was trimmed by 3 bases and the J gene end by 1 base; junction bases not matched to a gene: 5. This CDR3 is 16 amino acids long. CDR1 is SGHRS, CDR2 YFSETQ, per germline. CDR3 nucleotides: TGCGCCAGCAGCTCACACAGCGGGAGGAACACCGGGGAGCTGTTTTTT. This translates into CASSSHSGRNTGELFF.

This clone has more than one count but fewer than ten. The rearrangement joins TRBV11-3 to TRBJ2-1; 9 nucleotides align to TRBD2. Germline V gives CDR1 SGHNT, CDR2 YENEEA. With 3 bases clipped from V and 6 bases from J, the junction kept 3 bases outside the gene matches. This CDR3 has 14 amino acids. CDR3 bases: TGTGCCAGCAGCTTTAGCGGGAGATCCAATGAGCAGTTCTTC. Its translation: CASSFSGRSNEQFF.

J is TRBJ1-4 and V is TRBV11-3; D is ambiguous. V lost 8 bases and J 1 base, leaving 5 bases between the germline ends. This CDR3 is 12 amino acids long. CDR1 is SGHNT and CDR2 is YENEEA in the germline V gene. The CDR3 spells CASQRTNEKLFF. The CDR3, as DNA: TGTGCCAGCCAGCGAACTAATGAAAAACTGTTTTTT.

The V call is TRBV19, the J call TRBJ2-1, with TRBD2 matching 10 bases. The germline CDR1 and CDR2 sequences are LNHDA and SQIVND (reference sequence). The CDR3 length is 12 residues. V lost 7 bases and J lost 11; bases outside the gene matches: 5. The CDR3 sequence: CASMRTSGQQFF. In DNA, the CDR3 is TGTGCCAGTATGAGGACTAGCGGTCAGCAGTTCTTC.

V usage is TRBV5-4 and J usage is TRBJ2-5; 10 nucleotides agree with TRBD2. After removal of 4 bases from V and 5 bases from J, the junction contained 5 bases not matched to a gene. Per germline, CDR1 SGHNT and CDR2 YYREEE (reference sequence). This CDR3 is 14 amino acids long. The CDR3 here is CASSLAGERETQYF. For the CDR3, the DNA is TGTGCCAGCAGCCTAGCGGGAGAAAGGGAGACCCAGTACTTC.

CDR3 amino acids: CSVEGTGYTDTQYF. The CDR3 DNA reads as TGCAGCGTGGAGGGGACAGGCTACACAGATACGCAGTATTTT. The chain combines TRBV29-1 with TRBJ2-3; 8 bases line up with TRBD1. This CDR3 spans 14 amino acids. The V gene end was trimmed by 6 bases and the J gene end by 2 bases; junction bases not matched to a gene: 7. Germline loops: CDR1 SQVTM, CDR2 ANQGSEA.

This clone occurred once. The J gene is TRBJ2-1, the V gene TRBV12-5; 7 nucleotides line up with TRBD2. CDR1 is LGHNT, CDR2 FRNRAP, per germline. The CDR3 is made up of 14 amino acids. V was clipped by 7 bases and J by 2 bases; unmatched bases: 5. CDR3 DNA: TGTGCTAGTGTTGGCGGGAGTCCCTACAATGAGCAGTTCTTC. Its protein product is CASVGGSPYNEQFF.

This rearrangement joins TRBV7-6 to TRBJ1-1, with 7 bases matching TRBD1. J was trimmed by 5 bases and V by 1 base; bases with no gene match: 13. Germline V gene sequence: CDR1 SGHVS, CDR2 FNYEAQ. The CDR3 contains 17 residues. CDR3 DNA sequence: TGTGCCAGCAGCTTAGGCCTCCCGCCAGGGGGAAGGACTGAAGCTTTCTTT. This gives the protein CASSLGLPPGGRTEAFF.

This rearrangement joins TRBV7-2 to TRBJ2-1; 8 bases align to TRBD1. V lost 3 bases to trimming and J lost 10 bases; unmatched junction nucleotides: 8. Germline assignment: CDR1 SGHTA and CDR2 FQGNSA. The CDR3 consists of 14 residues. The CDR3: CASSFAARGLEQFF. The DNA of the CDR3 is TGTGCCAGCAGCTTCGCCGCCAGGGGGCTCGAGCAGTTCTTC.

Turning to this clone: The sample has other DNA sequences that encode this CDR3 too. The CDR3 DNA is TGTGCCAGCAGTTACTCTAGGACAGGCGATTCCTACGAGCAGTACTTC. Protein: CASSYSRTGDSYEQYF. The chain uses TRBV6-5 and TRBJ2-7; TRBD1 matches at 7 bases. Germline V gene sequence: CDR1 MNHEY, CDR2 SVGAGI. Losses at the gene ends were 0 bases for V and 1 base for J; bases not matched to a gene: 6. This CDR3 has 16 amino acids.

The sample holds one count of this clone. Written as DNA, the CDR3 is TGTGCCAGCAGCTTAGGTGCTAGCGCAGATACGCAGTATTTT. Translating gives CASSLGASADTQYF. The chain joins TRBV7-2 to TRBJ2-3; D may be TRBD2 (6 bases). The V gene's germline CDR1 is SGHTA and CDR2 FQGNSA. This CDR3 comprises 14 residues. Trimming left V 1 base short and J 4 bases short, with 9 bases between.

The chain combines TRBV29-1 with TRBJ1-1; D possibly corresponds to TRBD1 (5 bases). Germline CDR1 is SQVTM and CDR2 is ANQGSEA. V dropped 4 bases and J dropped 6 bases, with 18 bases sitting between them. This CDR3 region has 14 residues. CDR3 coding DNA: TGCAGCGTTGTGTTTGGGCAGGGCAGCGCTGAAGCTTTCTTT. It yields the protein CSVVFGQGSAEAFF. Based on the CDR3 plus reference TRBV29-1 and TRBJ1-1, the full variable domain is SAVISQKPSRDICQRGTSLTIQCQVDSQVTMMFWYRQQPGQSLTLIATANQGSEATYESGFVIDKFPISRPNLTFSTLTVSNMSPEDSSIYLCSVVFGQGSAEAFFGQGTRLTVV.

The chain carries TRBV30 and TRBJ1-2; the D gene is possibly TRBD1 (5 bases). CDR1 is GTSNPN and CDR2 is SVGIG in the germline V gene (reference sequence). This CDR3 comprises 13 residues. V lost 3 bases to trimming and J lost 4 bases, with 12 bases between them. Here the CDR3 DNA reads TGTGCCTGGAGGGCCAGGGCCCTCTATGGCTACACCTTC. Its protein product is CAWRARALYGYTF.

The count of this clone is one. The V gene is TRBV5-4, the J gene TRBJ1-1; no clear D gene. CDR3 length equals 15 residues. Between the trimmed V and J ends, which lost 4 bases and 1 base, there was a span of 14 bases. Per the germline V gene, CDR1 is SGHNT and CDR2 is YYREEE (reference sequence). CDR3 residues: CASSMSLQTNTEAFF. In DNA, the CDR3 is TGTGCCAGCAGCATGAGCCTACAGACGAACACTGAAGCTTTCTTT.

This chain links TRBV9 with TRBJ1-2; 7 nucleotides agree with TRBD1. This CDR3 is built from 14 residues. The J segment lost 2 bases and the V segment lost 0 bases, leaving 1 base of the junction unmatched. CDR1 SGDLS and CDR2 YYNGEE come from the germline V gene. The CDR3 DNA sequence: TGTGCCAGCAGCGTAGTGGGACAGAACTATGGCTACACCTTC. Translation: CASSVVGQNYGYTF.

The rearrangement joins TRBV6-6 to TRBJ2-7, with D unclear. This CDR3 contains 13 residues. Germline V gene data show CDR1 as MNHNY and CDR2 as SVGAGI (reference sequence). With 7 bases removed from V and 1 base from J, the gap between germline ends came to 11 bases. The DNA of the CDR3 is TGTGCCAGCAACCTGCTCGGGTCCTACGAGCAGTACTTC. It translates to CASNLLGSYEQYF.

J is TRBJ1-4 and V is TRBV25-1; 8 nucleotides agree with TRBD1. The trim removed 3 bases at V and 11 bases at J, leaving 11 bases unmatched. CDR1 MGHDK and CDR2 SYGVNS come from the germline V gene. This CDR3 is 15 amino acids long. CDR3 DNA: TGTGCCAGCAGTGAGGACAGGGACGCTCCGGGGAAACTGTTTTTT. As protein: CASSEDRDAPGKLFF.

V is TRBV7-2 and J is TRBJ1-1; 11 nucleotides agree with TRBD1. CDR3 length equals 17 residues. The V segment lost 4 bases and the J segment 4 bases; nucleotides outside the gene matches: 11. CDR1 is SGHTA and CDR2 is FQGNSA in the germline V gene. The CDR3 region has the DNA TGTGCCAGCAGCTCAGAGGACAGGGGGCGATGGGGCACTGAAGCTTTCTTT. Its protein is CASSSEDRGRWGTEAFF.